These 14 T cell receptor beta chains were sequenced from one sample in a study of neoadjuvant anti-PD-1 for oral cavity cancer. Libraries were prepared by immunoSEQ multiplex PCR; TCRdb keeps only in-frame clonotypes and omits some of them. The sample consists of about 16,000 clones, around 60% of them appearing once. This specimen was PBMCs, taken before nivolumab (anti-PD-1) treatment. These receptors all come from a person aged 35 to 85 with oral cavity squamous cell carcinoma.

The chain carries TRBV11-3 and TRBJ2-2, with D possibly being TRBD2 (5 bases). The germline CDR1 and CDR2 sequences are SGHNT and YENEEA. This CDR3 spans 13 amino acids. Trimming pared 1 base from V and 7 bases from J, leaving 7 bases between. CDR3 sequence reads: CASSLGGNGELFF. Here the CDR3 DNA reads TGTGCCAGCAGCTTAGGAGGGAACGGGGAGCTGTTTTTT.

V gene TRBV14 combines with J gene TRBJ2-5; D call uncertain. The CDR3 totals 11 residues. Trimming shortened V by 3 bases and J by 5 bases, and 4 bases separated the two germline ends. Germline V gives CDR1 SGHDN, CDR2 FVKESK. The CDR3: CASSHSETQYF. Here the CDR3 DNA reads TGTGCCAGCAGCCATTCTGAGACCCAGTACTTC.

The CDR3 loop reads CASKAGESTEAFF. As DNA, the CDR3 is TGTGCCAGCAAGGCCGGGGAAAGCACTGAAGCTTTCTTT. This chain uses TRBV6-1 with TRBJ1-1; D call uncertain. The CDR3 extends over 13 amino acids. The germline gives CDR1 MNHNS, CDR2 SASEGT. V dropped 7 bases and J dropped 4 bases, with 13 bases sitting between them.

The sample holds one count of this clone. V gene TRBV9 combines with J gene TRBJ2-2; D unresolved. The CDR3 is made up of 13 amino acids. The germline V gene has CDR1 SGDLS and CDR2 YYNGEE. V was shortened by 4 bases and J by 8 bases, with 12 bases between the two germline ends. CDR3 residues: CASSSVQVGELFF. The DNA for the CDR3 is TGTGCCAGCAGCTCAGTCCAGGTGGGGGAGCTGTTTTTT.

This sequence joins TRBV29-1 and TRBJ2-3; D is ambiguous. The CDR3 consists of 12 residues. Germline V lookup: CDR1 SQVTM, CDR2 ANQGSEA. Trimming pared 1 base from V and 1 base from J, leaving 3 bases between. The CDR3 DNA reads TGCAGCGTTGAAGCGGGCACAGATACGCAGTATTTT. Amino acids: CSVEAGTDTQYF.

This sequence joins TRBV30 and TRBJ2-1; D unresolved. Germline assignment: CDR1 GTSNPN and CDR2 SVGIG (reference sequence). The CDR3 totals 14 residues. The V end lost 0 bases, the J end lost 1 base, and 7 bases lay between the germline ends. In DNA, the CDR3 is TGTGCCTGGAGTGTAGGTGGATCCTACAATGAGCAGTTCTTC. Its protein product is CAWSVGGSYNEQFF.

The chain carries TRBV29-1 and TRBJ1-1, with D perhaps matching TRBD1 (5 bases). This CDR3 contains 14 residues. CDR1 is SQVTM, CDR2 ANQGSEA, per germline. The V gene lost 7 bases and the J gene lost 4 bases, with 19 bases spanning the gap. CDR3 in DNA: TGCAGCGCTGGGGGAGAGGGGTGGGTCACTGAAGCTTTCTTT. Its translation is CSAGGEGWVTEAFF.

The V call is TRBV10-3, the J call TRBJ2-5; no clear D gene. Germline lookup yields CDR1 ENHRY and CDR2 SYGVKD. V gave up 6 bases and J gave up 3 bases, with 11 bases separating them. This CDR3 comprises 13 residues. The CDR3 protein is CAISLLDKETQYF. DNA for the CDR3: TGTGCCATCAGCCTGCTAGACAAAGAGACCCAGTACTTC.

The chain links TRBV7-3 to TRBJ2-7, with a weak D call TRBD1 (6 bases). V dropped 5 bases and J dropped 7 bases, with 18 bases sitting between them. The CDR3 covers 14 residues. Germline V gene data show CDR1 as SGHTA and CDR2 as FQGTGA. The chain's CDR3 is CASSPGTGSNEQYF. In DNA form, the CDR3 reads TGTGCCAGCAGCCCCGGTACAGGGAGTAATGAGCAGTACTTC.

The chain has TRBV20-1 and TRBJ1-2; D uncertain. The V and J ends lost 6 bases and 6 bases respectively, with 11 bases between them. This CDR3 region has 11 residues. CDR1 is DFQATT and CDR2 is SNEGSKA in the germline V gene (reference sequence). CDR3 DNA: TGCAGTGCACGGCACGAAAATGGCTACACCTTC. It specifies CSARHENGYTF.

The chain joins TRBV6-5 to TRBJ1-3; no reliable D call. The CDR3 covers 14 residues. The V gene lost 4 bases and the J gene lost 0 bases, with 7 bases spanning the gap. The V gene's germline CDR1 is MNHEY and CDR2 SVGAGI. CDR3 amino acids: CASSSPISGNTIYF. DNA for the CDR3: TGTGCCAGCAGTTCCCCCATCTCTGGAAACACCATATATTTT.

The CDR3 spells CASSAQGVTNEKLFF. CDR3 DNA: TGTGCCAGCAGCGCTCAGGGAGTAACTAATGAAAAACTGTTTTTT. The genes are TRBV2 and TRBJ1-4; D possibly corresponds to TRBD1 (5 bases). Trimming shortened V by 6 bases and J by 1 base, and 12 bases separated the two germline ends. CDR3 length: 15 residues. CDR1 and CDR2 from the germline V gene are SNHLY and FYNNEI.

The rearrangement links TRBV10-3 to TRBJ2-1, with TRBD1 identical over 9 bases. CDR3 size: 14 residues. The germline V gene encodes CDR1 ENHRY and CDR2 SYGVKD. The junction had 4 bases not matched to a gene; V was cut back by 6 bases and J by 4 bases. The CDR3 DNA reads TGTGCCATCAGACCGGGACAGGGTTACAATGAGCAGTTCTTC. As protein: CAIRPGQGYNEQFF.

In this sample, this clone turned up a few times. This chain uses TRBV4-1 with TRBJ2-6; no firm D call. CDR1 is MGHRA, CDR2 YSYEKL, per germline. The length of the CDR3 is 15 residues. Trimming cost V 4 bases and J 2 bases, with 9 bases left between them. CDR3 sequence: CASSLQTTGANVLTF. CDR3 nucleotides: TGCGCCAGCAGCCTCCAGACCACTGGGGCCAACGTCCTGACTTTC.